This note documents a single T cell receptor beta chain sequence. This sample was taken from a study of beta chain features in type 1 diabetes. CDR3 length: 17 residues. Germline lookup yields CDR1 SGHVS and CDR2 FQNEAQ. V gave up 5 bases and J gave up 0 bases; unmatched junction bases: 12. Expressed TCRB transcripts were sequenced after all isolated RNA was converted to cDNA. Measured with immunoSEQ multiplex PCR; TCRdb has only the in-frame clones, and not every one. The sample yields some 900,000 clones, 15% to 20% seen once. The V gene is TRBV7-8, the J gene TRBJ1-1; 7 bases are a match to TRBD1. This receptor was obtained from a woman under 30 in good health. Sequenced sample: naive CD4+ T cells from blood. CDR3 bases: TGTGCCAGCAGCAGGGGGACAGCTAGCGTAATGAACACTGAAGCTTTCTTT. This gives the protein CASSRGTASVMNTEAFF.